This T cell receptor beta chain was sequenced during a study of liver allograft versus peripheral blood T cells. Study information: Transplanted-liver and recipient peripheral blood T cell receptor repertoires were compared.

A single record per CDR3 protein comes from TCRdb applying MiXCR to the reads. The sample includes around 2,100 distinct CDR3 sequences, over 15% of them seen just once. This clonotype has ten or more counts. Its specificity is unknown. Whole-study findings and limits: Liver allografts reportedly held T cell receptor repertoires unlike those in peripheral blood.

V was pared by 11 bases and J by 0 bases, with 11 bases between. The CDR3 length is 13 residues. The germline gives CDR1 MNHNS, CDR2 SASEGT. This chain connects TRBV6-1 to TRBJ1-5; D not certain. The clonotype was recovered from a human patient who had a liver transplant. Some T cells may have originated in the graft donor. CDR3 nucleotide sequence: TGTGCCGCCAGAAGTTATAGCAATCAGCCCCAGCATTTT. Translating it yields CAARSYSNQPQHF.